The 31 T cell receptor beta chains below come from one sample, sequenced in a study of blood T cell repertoires in COVID-19. The table came from immunoSEQ multiplex PCR; TCRdb's copy has only in-frame clones and leaves some out. This table holds around 250,000 clones, 80% to 85% found once. Specimen: peripheral blood. All receptors derive from a man aged 50 or older with active or convalescent COVID-19.

This sequence joins TRBV5-1 and TRBJ1-1; possible D gene TRBD1, 5 bases. With 0 bases removed from V and 3 bases from J, the gap between germline ends came to 12 bases. This CDR3 spans 15 amino acids. Germline V CDR1 and CDR2: SGHRS, YFSETQ. The CDR3 spells CASSLAGYGDTEAFF. Written as DNA, the CDR3 is TGCGCCAGCAGCTTGGCAGGGTACGGTGACACTGAAGCTTTCTTT.

The chain carries TRBV27 and TRBJ2-7; D might be TRBD2 (5 bases). CDR1 is MNHEY, CDR2 SMNVEV, per germline (reference sequence). The CDR3 contains 15 residues. Trimming pared 2 bases from V and 3 bases from J, leaving 14 bases between. DNA of the CDR3: TGTGCCAGCAGTTTACGGGGATTTGGGGTCTACGAGCAGTACTTC. Protein product: CASSLRGFGVYEQYF.

The V gene is TRBV19, the J gene TRBJ1-2; tentative D call: TRBD1 (6 bases). V lost 3 bases, J lost 7 bases, and 15 bases lay in between. The CDR3 consists of 14 residues. Germline values: CDR1 LNHDA, CDR2 SQIVND (reference sequence). This CDR3 is CASSMGFRGLGYTF. For the CDR3, the DNA is TGTGCCAGTAGTATGGGATTCAGGGGTCTTGGCTACACCTTC.

The chain joins TRBV6-5 to TRBJ2-1; 11 positions agree with TRBD1. The CDR3 is 14 amino acids. Germline V gene data show CDR1 as MNHEY and CDR2 as SVGAGI. The V segment lost 6 bases and the J segment 7 bases; nucleotides outside the gene matches: 5. CDR3 residues: CASRQGQGANEQFF. CDR3 coding DNA: TGTGCCAGCAGGCAAGGACAGGGGGCAAATGAGCAGTTCTTC.

CDR3 residues: CAWSATPRSSEAFF. The CDR3 DNA reads as TGTGCCTGGAGTGCGACTCCTCGGTCCTCAGAAGCTTTCTTT. This chain uses TRBV30 with TRBJ1-1, with D hard to call. The germline gives CDR1 GTSNPN, CDR2 SVGIG (reference sequence). This CDR3 comprises 14 residues. The V end lost 1 base, the J end lost 8 bases, and 17 bases lay between the germline ends.

CDR3 sequence (DNA): TGTGCCACCAGCCGGGCGGGCACTGAAGCTTTCTTT. The encoded protein is CATSRAGTEAFF. V and J are TRBV15 and TRBJ1-1; no reliable D call. Germline loops: CDR1 LNHNV, CDR2 YYDKDF (reference sequence). The CDR3 totals 12 residues. The V and J ends lost 5 bases and 4 bases respectively, with 8 bases between them.

Worth noting for this clone: The sample contains more than one DNA sequence encoding this CDR3. The CDR3 DNA is TGTGCCAGCAGTTTCGGGGGTGGCTACACCTTC. Residues: CASSFGGGYTF. The chain joins TRBV12-3 or TRBV12-4 to TRBJ1-2, with D perhaps TRBD1 (5 bases). The CDR3 is 11 residues long. The germline V and J ends were trimmed by 3 bases and 7 bases, with 6 bases remaining between them.

J is TRBJ2-7 and V is TRBV7-2; 7 bases line up with TRBD1. CDR1 is SGHTA and CDR2 is FQGNSA in the germline V gene. CDR3 length equals 16 residues. V gave up 1 base and J gave up 6 bases; unmatched junction bases: 12. Written as DNA, the CDR3 is TGTGCCAGCAGCTTAGGCGGTGACAGGGCGGCTATCGAGCAGTACTTC. It codes for CASSLGGDRAAIEQYF.

The V and J genes are TRBV13 and TRBJ2-3; D ambiguous. V lost 5 bases and J lost 1, with 10 bases in between. The CDR3 consists of 14 residues. The germline V gene has CDR1 PRHDT and CDR2 FYEKMQ (reference sequence). The CDR3: CASSPATRTDTQYF. The CDR3 DNA sequence: TGTGCCAGCAGCCCAGCGACGCGCACAGATACGCAGTATTTT.

This clone has just one count. The chain combines TRBV3-1 (or the pseudogene TRBV3-2) with TRBJ1-2; 8 bases align to TRBD1. The V gene end was trimmed by 4 bases and the J gene end by 5 bases; junction bases not matched to a gene: 15. In germline, CDR1 is LGHDT, CDR2 YNNKEL (reference sequence). The length of the CDR3 is 17 residues. The CDR3 protein is CASSPTPGQGKRYGYTF. CDR3 DNA: TGTGCCAGCAGCCCCACGCCCGGACAGGGAAAAAGATATGGCTACACCTTC.

This clone was counted between two and nine times. CDR3 loop: CASSAQTGLNTEAFF. For the CDR3, the DNA is TGTGCCAGCAGCGCCCAGACAGGGCTGAACACTGAAGCTTTCTTT. The V and J genes are TRBV7-2 and TRBJ1-1, with 7 bases fitting TRBD1. Germline loops: CDR1 SGHTA, CDR2 FQGNSA. The CDR3 is made up of 15 amino acids. Germline trimming cut 5 bases from V and 0 bases from J; bases unmatched to any gene: 6.

The chain carries TRBV9 and TRBJ2-3; no clear D gene. CDR1 and CDR2 (germline): SGDLS, YYNGEE. V lost 4 bases and J lost 6, with 12 bases in between. This CDR3 spans 13 amino acids. CDR3: CASSYMTGDTQYF. DNA for the CDR3: TGTGCCAGCAGCTACATGACTGGCGATACGCAGTATTTT.

This clone was observed a handful of times. The CDR3 DNA is TGTGCCAGCAGCCAAGCGGAGGGGGCAGGTGAAAAACTGTTTTTT. This sequence encodes CASSQAEGAGEKLFF. This chain connects TRBV3-1 (or the pseudogene TRBV3-2) to TRBJ1-4, with 7 bases matching TRBD1. This CDR3 has 15 residues. Germline values: CDR1 LGHDT, CDR2 YNNKEL (reference sequence). The V and J ends lost 1 base and 7 bases, in that order; junction bases with no gene match: 6.

The V gene is TRBV2, the J gene TRBJ1-2, with 7 bases fitting TRBD1. The CDR3 covers 14 residues. Germline V gives CDR1 SNHLY, CDR2 FYNNEI. After removal of 4 bases from V and 8 bases from J, the junction contained 10 bases not matched to a gene. CDR3 in amino acids: CASSGSDRVAGYTF. CDR3 DNA sequence: TGTGCCAGCAGTGGGTCAGACAGGGTGGCGGGCTACACCTTC.

V usage is TRBV18 and J usage is TRBJ1-1; D is unresolved. The CDR3 sequence is 13 residues long. Germline loops: CDR1 KGHSH, CDR2 LQKENI. Trimming stripped 6 bases from V and 0 bases from J, with 8 bases between. This chain's CDR3 is CASSVDLNTEAFF. The CDR3, as DNA: TGTGCCAGCTCGGTCGACTTGAACACTGAAGCTTTCTTT.

The chain carries TRBV7-9 and TRBJ2-7, with a weak D call TRBD2 (6 bases). The CDR3 loop spans 12 amino acids. Trimming took 5 bases from V and 3 from J, leaving 8 bases between them. The germline V gene has CDR1 SEHNR and CDR2 FQNEAQ (reference sequence). The CDR3 DNA is TGTGCCAGCAGCGTTAGCGGCTACGAGCAGTACTTC. It codes for CASSVSGYEQYF.

The chain recombines TRBV3-1 (or the pseudogene TRBV3-2) with TRBJ2-5, with D hard to call. This CDR3 contains 14 residues. Germline V gene lookup returns CDR1 LGHDT and CDR2 YNNKEL (reference sequence). V lost 4 bases, J lost 4 bases, and 13 bases lay in between. In DNA form, the CDR3 reads TGTGCCAGCAGCCTCAAATCGGTGAGAGAGACCCAGTACTTC. Encoded protein: CASSLKSVRETQYF.

The chain carries TRBV6-5 and TRBJ2-1; 12 nucleotides match TRBD2. V lost 7 bases to trimming and J lost 4 bases; unmatched junction nucleotides: 5. The CDR3 spans 15 residues. The germline CDR1 and CDR2 sequences are MNHEY and SVGAGI. The CDR3 reads CASTRTSGAYNEQFF. The DNA for the CDR3 is TGTGCCAGCACCAGGACTAGCGGGGCGTACAATGAGCAGTTCTTC.

This chain links TRBV19 with TRBJ2-1; 8 bases line up with TRBD2. Germline trimming cut 4 bases from V and 8 bases from J; bases unmatched to any gene: 13. This CDR3 is 16 amino acids long. The germline gives CDR1 LNHDA, CDR2 SQIVND (reference sequence). The CDR3 DNA reads TGTGCCAGTAGTACCGGGACTAGATCTGGCAACTATGAGCAGTTCTTC. Encoded protein: CASSTGTRSGNYEQFF.

The V call is TRBV3-1 (or the pseudogene TRBV3-2), the J call TRBJ2-1; 10 bases fit TRBD2. This CDR3 comprises 16 residues. The V gene end was trimmed by 4 bases and the J gene end by 9 bases; junction bases not matched to a gene: 12. The germline V gene has CDR1 LGHDT and CDR2 YNNKEL (reference sequence). Here the CDR3 reads CASSPLGSGGVFEQFF. Written as DNA, the CDR3 is TGTGCCAGCAGCCCCTTAGGGAGCGGGGGGGTTTTTGAGCAGTTCTTC.

The J gene is TRBJ2-1, the V gene TRBV11-2; the match to TRBD2 covers 7 bases. CDR3 length: 16 residues. CDR1 is SGHAT and CDR2 is FQNNGV in the germline V gene. The junction had 5 bases not matched to a gene; V was cut back by 1 base and J by 2 bases. The CDR3 DNA sequence: TGTGCCAGCAGCTTAGCTGGTGGGACTACCTACAATGAGCAGTTCTTC. Its protein product is CASSLAGGTTYNEQFF.

V and J are TRBV21-1 and TRBJ1-2; the D call TRBD1 from the table was never checked on the DNA. TRBV21-1 is a pseudogene segment. The CDR3 length is 14 residues. CDR3 in DNA: TGTGCCAGCAGGAGGACAGGGGAAGACTATGGCTACACCTTC. It is translated as CASRRTGEDYGYTF.

The chain is built from TRBV30 and TRBJ2-3; TRBD2 agrees at 10 bases. Germline V gives CDR1 GTSNPN, CDR2 SVGIG (reference sequence). V trimming: 2 bases; J trimming: 4 bases; junction bases outside the gene matches: 9. This CDR3 comprises 16 residues. The CDR3 DNA sequence: TGTGCCTGGAGTCCAGGACTAGCGGATCTAGCAGATACGCAGTATTTT. As protein: CAWSPGLADLADTQYF. The complete variable domain, with remaining parts taken from reference TRBV30 and TRBJ2-3, reads SQTIHQWPATLVQPVGSPLSLECTVEGTSNPNLYWYRQAAGRGLQLLFYSVGIGQISSEVPQNLSASRPQDRQFILSSKKLLLSDSGFYLCAWSPGLADLADTQYFGPGTRLTVL.

The gene calls are TRBV16 and TRBJ1-5, with 9 bases that match TRBD1. V was clipped by 2 bases and J by 7 bases; unmatched bases: 6. This CDR3 comprises 15 residues. Germline V gives CDR1 KGHSY, CDR2 FQNENV. The CDR3 region is CASSQAQGAGQPQHF. CDR3 bases: TGTGCCAGCAGCCAAGCACAGGGGGCAGGCCAGCCCCAGCATTTT.

This clone was observed a single time. The chain recombines TRBV28 with TRBJ1-2; tentatively, D is TRBD1 (5 bases). The germline V gene has CDR1 MDHEN and CDR2 SYDVKM. V was pared by 1 base and J by 4 bases, with 10 bases between. The CDR3 is made up of 14 amino acids. The chain's CDR3 is CASSLFAGLYGYTF. The CDR3 DNA follows: TGTGCCAGCAGTTTATTTGCAGGGCTCTATGGCTACACCTTC.

This chain links TRBV28 with TRBJ2-5; D is perhaps TRBD1 (5 bases). Germline CDR1 reads MDHEN; CDR2 reads SYDVKM. The V end lost 2 bases, the J end lost 5 bases, and 12 bases lay between the germline ends. CDR3 size: 14 residues. The CDR3: CASSLPDSPETQYF. The CDR3 nucleotides are TGTGCCAGCAGTTTACCCGACAGTCCGGAGACCCAGTACTTC.

V usage is TRBV5-8 and J usage is TRBJ1-6, with 8 bases matching TRBD1. Germline CDR1 SGHTS, CDR2 YDEGEE. Losses at the gene ends were 0 bases for V and 10 bases for J; bases not matched to a gene: 6. The CDR3 consists of 15 residues. CDR3 sequence reads: CASSLVQGAKSPLHF. CDR3 DNA sequence: TGTGCCAGCAGCTTGGTGCAGGGGGCAAAGTCACCCCTCCACTTT.

This chain links TRBV6-5 with TRBJ2-3; tentative D call: TRBD1 (6 bases). CDR1 and CDR2 from the germline V gene are MNHEY and SVGAGI. V was cut by 6 bases and J by 2 bases, with 12 bases left in between. The CDR3 runs 14 residues. The CDR3 DNA reads as TGTGCCAGCAGGAGGGGGTCAGCCACAGATACGCAGTATTTT. Translating it yields CASRRGSATDTQYF.

The chain has TRBV10-1 and TRBJ1-6; D may be TRBD1 (6 bases). The CDR3 is made up of 11 amino acids. Per germline, CDR1 WNHNN and CDR2 SYGVQD (reference sequence). V was pared by 11 bases and J by 10 bases, with 12 bases between. CDR3 loop: CADHRDSPLHF. DNA of the CDR3: TGCGCCGACCACAGGGACTCACCCCTCCACTTT.

This rearrangement joins TRBV30 to TRBJ1-3; D is possibly TRBD1 (5 bases). This CDR3 spans 15 amino acids. The germline CDR1 and CDR2 sequences are GTSNPN and SVGIG (reference sequence). The ends were cut back, 2 bases at V and 1 base at J, with 12 bases in the middle. The CDR3 DNA is TGTGCCTGGAGTTCCGGGGGGGGATCTGGAAACACCATATATTTT. Encoded protein: CAWSSGGGSGNTIYF. Using reference TRBV30 and TRBJ1-3 for the parts outside the CDR3, the full variable domain is SQTIHQWPATLVQPVGSPLSLECTVEGTSNPNLYWYRQAAGRGLQLLFYSVGIGQISSEVPQNLSASRPQDRQFILSSKKLLLSDSGFYLCAWSSGGGSGNTIYFGEGSWLTVV.

The genes are TRBV5-1 and TRBJ2-7; D perhaps matches TRBD1 (5 bases). V gave up 2 bases and J gave up 6 bases, with 15 bases separating them. The CDR3 runs to 14 residues. CDR1 and CDR2 from the germline V gene are SGHRS and YFSETQ. The CDR3 region has the DNA TGCGCCAGCAGCTTAGATGACAGTAGGGGCGAGCAGTACTTC. Translating gives CASSLDDSRGEQYF. Drawing the rest from reference TRBV5-1 and TRBJ2-7, the complete variable domain is KAGVTQTPRYLIKTRGQQVTLSCSPISGHRSVSWYQQTPGQGLQFLFEYFSETQRNKGNFPGRFSGRQFSNSRSEMNVSTLELGDSALYLCASSLDDSRGEQYFGPGTRLTVT.